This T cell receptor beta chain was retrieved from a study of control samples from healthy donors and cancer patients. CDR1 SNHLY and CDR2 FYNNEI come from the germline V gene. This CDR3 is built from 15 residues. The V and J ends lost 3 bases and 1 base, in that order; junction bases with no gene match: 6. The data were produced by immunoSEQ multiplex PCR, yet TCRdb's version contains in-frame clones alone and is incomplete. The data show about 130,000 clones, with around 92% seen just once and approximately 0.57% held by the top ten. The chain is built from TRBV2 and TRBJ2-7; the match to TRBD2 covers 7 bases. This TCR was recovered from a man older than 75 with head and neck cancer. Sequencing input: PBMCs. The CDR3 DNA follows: TGTGCCAGCAGTGATGGGCTAGCGGCATCCTACGAGCAGTACTTC. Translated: CASSDGLAASYEQYF.